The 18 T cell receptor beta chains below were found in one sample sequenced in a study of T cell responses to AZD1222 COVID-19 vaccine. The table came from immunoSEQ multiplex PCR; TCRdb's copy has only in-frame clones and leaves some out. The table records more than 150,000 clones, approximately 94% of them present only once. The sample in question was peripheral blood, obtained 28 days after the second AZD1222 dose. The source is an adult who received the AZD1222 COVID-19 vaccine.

Here the CDR3 reads CASSVGGESSGELFF. The CDR3 bases are TGTGCCAGCAGCGTAGGAGGGGAGAGCTCAGGGGAGCTGTTTTTT. J is TRBJ2-2 and V is TRBV9; tentatively, D is TRBD1 or TRBD2 (5 bases each). Germline V CDR1 and CDR2: SGDLS, YYNGEE. The V gene lost 0 bases and the J gene lost 8 bases, with 14 bases spanning the gap. The CDR3 extends over 15 amino acids.

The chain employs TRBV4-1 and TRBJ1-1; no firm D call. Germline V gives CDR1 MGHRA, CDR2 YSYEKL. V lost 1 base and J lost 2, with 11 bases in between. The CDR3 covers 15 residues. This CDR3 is CASSQVSRGNTEAFF. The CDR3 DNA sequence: TGCGCCAGCAGCCAAGTTTCTCGGGGAAACACTGAAGCTTTCTTT.

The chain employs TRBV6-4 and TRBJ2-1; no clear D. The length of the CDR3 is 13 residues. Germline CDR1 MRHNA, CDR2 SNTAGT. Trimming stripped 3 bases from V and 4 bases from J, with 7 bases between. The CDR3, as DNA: TGTGCCAGCAGTGAGGAATCTTACAATGAGCAGTTCTTC. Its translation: CASSEESYNEQFF.

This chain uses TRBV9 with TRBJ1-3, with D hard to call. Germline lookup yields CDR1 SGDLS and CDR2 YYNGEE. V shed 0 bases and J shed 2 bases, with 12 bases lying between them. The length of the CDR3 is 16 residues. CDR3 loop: CASSVGGSGTGNTIYF. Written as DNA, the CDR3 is TGTGCCAGCAGCGTAGGGGGTTCGGGGACTGGAAACACCATATATTTT. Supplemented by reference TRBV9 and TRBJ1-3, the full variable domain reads DSGVTQTPKHLITATGQRVTLRCSPRSGDLSVYWYQQSLDQGLQFLIQYYNGEERAKGNILERFSAQQFPDLHSELNLSSLELGDSALYFCASSVGGSGTGNTIYFGEGSWLTVV.

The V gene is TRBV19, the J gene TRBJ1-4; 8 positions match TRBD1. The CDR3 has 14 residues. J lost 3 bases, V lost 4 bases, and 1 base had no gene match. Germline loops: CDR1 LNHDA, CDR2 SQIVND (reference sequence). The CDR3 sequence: CASSRTGPNEKLFF. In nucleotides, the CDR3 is TGTGCCAGTAGTAGGACAGGGCCTAATGAAAAACTGTTTTTT. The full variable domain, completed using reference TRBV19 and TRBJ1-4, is DGGITQSPKYLFRKEGQNVTLSCEQNLNHDAMYWYRQDPGQGLRLIYYSQIVNDFQKGDIAEGYSVSREKKESFPLTVTSAQKNPTAFYLCASSRTGPNEKLFFGSGTQLSVL.

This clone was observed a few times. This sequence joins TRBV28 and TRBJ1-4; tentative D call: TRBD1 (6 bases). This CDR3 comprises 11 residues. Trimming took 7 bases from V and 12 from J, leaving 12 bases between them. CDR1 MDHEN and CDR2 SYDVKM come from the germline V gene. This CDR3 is CASTDRLELFF. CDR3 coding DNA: TGTGCCAGCACCGACAGGTTGGAACTGTTTTTT.

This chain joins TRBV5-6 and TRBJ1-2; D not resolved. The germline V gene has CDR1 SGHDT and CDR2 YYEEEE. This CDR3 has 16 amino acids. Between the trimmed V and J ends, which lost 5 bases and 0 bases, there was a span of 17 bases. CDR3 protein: CASSSVLDGPNYGYTF. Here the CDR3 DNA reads TGTGCCAGCAGTTCCGTCCTAGACGGACCTAACTATGGCTACACCTTC. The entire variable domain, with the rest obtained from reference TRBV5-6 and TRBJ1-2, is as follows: DAGVTQSPTHLIKTRGQQVTLRCSPKSGHDTVSWYQQALGQGPQFIFQYYEEEERQRGNFPDRFSGHQFPNYSSELNVNALLLGDSALYLCASSSVLDGPNYGYTFGSGTRLTVV.

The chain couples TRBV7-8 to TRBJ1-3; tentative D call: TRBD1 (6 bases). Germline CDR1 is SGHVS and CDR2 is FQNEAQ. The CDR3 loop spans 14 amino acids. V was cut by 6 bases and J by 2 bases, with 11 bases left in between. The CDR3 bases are TGTGCCAGCAGAGATACAGGGACTGGAAACACCATATATTTT. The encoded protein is CASRDTGTGNTIYF.

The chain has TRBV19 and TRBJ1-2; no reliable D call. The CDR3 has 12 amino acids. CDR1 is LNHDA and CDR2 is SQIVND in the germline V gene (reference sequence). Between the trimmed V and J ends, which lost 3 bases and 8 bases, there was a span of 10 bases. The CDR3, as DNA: TGTGCCAGTAGTATCTTGAAATACGGCTACACCTTC. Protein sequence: CASSILKYGYTF.

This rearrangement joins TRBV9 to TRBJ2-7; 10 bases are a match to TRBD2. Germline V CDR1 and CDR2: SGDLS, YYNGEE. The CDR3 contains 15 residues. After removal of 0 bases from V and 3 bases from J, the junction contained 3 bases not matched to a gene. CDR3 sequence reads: CASSVAASGSYEQYF. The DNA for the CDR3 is TGTGCCAGCAGCGTAGCGGCTAGCGGGAGCTACGAGCAGTACTTC.

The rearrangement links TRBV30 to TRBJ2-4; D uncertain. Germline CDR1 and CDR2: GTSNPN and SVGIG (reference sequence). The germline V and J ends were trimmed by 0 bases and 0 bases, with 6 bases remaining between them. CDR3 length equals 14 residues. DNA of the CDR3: TGTGCCTGGAGTGTACGGCTAGCCAAAAACATTCAGTACTTC. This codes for CAWSVRLAKNIQYF. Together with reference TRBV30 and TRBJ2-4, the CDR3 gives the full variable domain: SQTIHQWPATLVQPVGSPLSLECTVEGTSNPNLYWYRQAAGRGLQLLFYSVGIGQISSEVPQNLSASRPQDRQFILSSKKLLLSDSGFYLCAWSVRLAKNIQYFGAGTRLSVL.

The CDR3 region is CSANRVYEQYF. The CDR3 region has the DNA TGCAGTGCGAACAGGGTATACGAGCAGTACTTC. The chain combines TRBV20-1 with TRBJ2-7; D possibly corresponds to TRBD1 (6 bases). This CDR3 has 11 residues. CDR1 and CDR2 from the germline V gene are DFQATT and SNEGSKA (reference sequence). V lost 6 bases and J 4 bases, leaving 10 bases between the germline ends.

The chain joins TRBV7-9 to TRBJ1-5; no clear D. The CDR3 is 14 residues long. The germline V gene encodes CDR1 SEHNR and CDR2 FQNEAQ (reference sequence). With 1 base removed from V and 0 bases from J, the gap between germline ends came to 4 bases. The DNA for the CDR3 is TGTGCCAGCAGCTTAGAATATAGCAATCAGCCCCAGCATTTT. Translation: CASSLEYSNQPQHF.

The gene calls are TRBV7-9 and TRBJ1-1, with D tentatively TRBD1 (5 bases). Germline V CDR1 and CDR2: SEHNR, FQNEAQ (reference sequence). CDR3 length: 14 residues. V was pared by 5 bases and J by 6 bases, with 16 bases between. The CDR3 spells CASSLRDGRAEAFF. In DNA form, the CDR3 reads TGTGCCAGCAGCCTTAGGGACGGACGGGCTGAAGCTTTCTTT.

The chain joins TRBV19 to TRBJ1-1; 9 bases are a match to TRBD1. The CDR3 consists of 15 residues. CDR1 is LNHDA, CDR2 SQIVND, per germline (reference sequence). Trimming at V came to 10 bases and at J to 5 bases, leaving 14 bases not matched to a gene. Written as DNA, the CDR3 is TGTGCCATTCAGGACAGGGGCTCGGGAAAAACTGAAGCTTTCTTT. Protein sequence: CAIQDRGSGKTEAFF.

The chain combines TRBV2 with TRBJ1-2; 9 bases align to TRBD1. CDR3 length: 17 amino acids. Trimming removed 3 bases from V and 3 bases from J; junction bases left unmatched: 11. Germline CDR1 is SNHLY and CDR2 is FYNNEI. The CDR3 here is CASSDPGQGTLDYGYTF. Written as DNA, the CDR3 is TGTGCCAGCAGTGATCCGGGACAGGGTACCCTAGACTATGGCTACACCTTC.

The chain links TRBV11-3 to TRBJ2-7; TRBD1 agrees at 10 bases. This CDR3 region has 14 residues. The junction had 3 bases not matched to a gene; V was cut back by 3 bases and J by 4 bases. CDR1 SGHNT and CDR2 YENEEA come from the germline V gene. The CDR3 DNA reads TGTGCCAGCAGCTTCGGGACAGGGGCTTACGAGCAGTACTTC. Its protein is CASSFGTGAYEQYF.

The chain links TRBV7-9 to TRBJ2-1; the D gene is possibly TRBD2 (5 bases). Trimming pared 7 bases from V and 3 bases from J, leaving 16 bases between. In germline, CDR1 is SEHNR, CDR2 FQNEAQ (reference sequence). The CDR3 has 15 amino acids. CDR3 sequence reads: CASTPRGIGYNEQFF. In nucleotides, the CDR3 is TGTGCCAGCACCCCCCGGGGAATCGGCTACAATGAGCAGTTCTTC.